One and the same sample provided the 20 T cell receptor beta chains below, sequenced in a study of blood T cell repertoires in COVID-19. The method was immunoSEQ multiplex PCR; TCRdb's version includes in-frame clones alone and lacks a portion of them. The sample holds about 170,000 clones; around nine tenths are singletons and the top ten take under 3.5%. The specimen was peripheral blood. The receptors stem from a man between 70 and 80 years old with acute or convalescent COVID-19.

DNA of the CDR3: TGTGCCAGCAGCTTAGTGTCAGGGGATTCACCCCTCCACTTT. Its translation: CASSLVSGDSPLHF. This chain joins TRBV5-6 and TRBJ1-6; D may be TRBD1 (6 bases). CDR3 length: 14 amino acids. V was clipped by 2 bases and J by 8 bases, with 11 bases between them. The germline gives CDR1 SGHDT, CDR2 YYEEEE.

The gene calls are TRBV5-1 and TRBJ1-1; D perhaps matches TRBD1 (5 bases). The CDR3 consists of 14 residues. Germline CDR1 reads SGHRS; CDR2 reads YFSETQ. Trimming cost V 7 bases and J 7 bases, with 20 bases left between them. The CDR3: CASGKTGPSYEAFF. CDR3 bases: TGCGCCAGCGGGAAAACAGGTCCTTCCTATGAAGCTTTCTTT.

J is TRBJ2-7 and V is TRBV30; D is possibly TRBD1 (5 bases). Trimming cost V 6 bases and J 4 bases, with 19 bases left between them. This CDR3 has 14 residues. CDR1 and CDR2 from the germline V gene are GTSNPN and SVGIG (reference sequence). The CDR3 here is CACWGAGPSYEQYF. CDR3 sequence (DNA): TGTGCCTGTTGGGGTGCAGGGCCCTCGTACGAGCAGTACTTC.

This clone was counted between two and nine times. The chain links TRBV28 to TRBJ1-2; TRBD1 is a possible D gene (6 bases). The CDR3 contains 14 residues. The germline gives CDR1 MDHEN, CDR2 SYDVKM. V lost 1 base and J lost 2, with 8 bases in between. This CDR3 is CASSLFGQNYGYTF. CDR3 nucleotides: TGTGCCAGCAGTTTATTCGGACAGAACTATGGCTACACCTTC.

The chain recombines TRBV7-9 with TRBJ1-4; 9 nucleotides align to TRBD1. Trimming took 4 bases from V and 7 from J; bases not matched to a gene: 7. The CDR3 has 15 amino acids. Germline CDR1 is SEHNR and CDR2 is FQNEAQ (reference sequence). CDR3 sequence reads: CASSSTGGAGEKLFF. The CDR3 DNA is TGTGCCAGCAGCTCTACAGGGGGCGCGGGTGAAAAACTGTTTTTT. The complete variable domain, with remaining parts taken from reference TRBV7-9 and TRBJ1-4, reads DTGVSQNPRHKITKRGQNVTFRCDPISEHNRLYWYRQTLGQGPEFLTYFQNEAQLEKSRLLSDRFSAERPKGSFSTLEIQRTEQGDSAMYLCASSSTGGAGEKLFFGSGTQLSVL.

V gene TRBV5-5 combines with J gene TRBJ1-1, with 8 nucleotides matching TRBD1. The CDR3 has 16 amino acids. Germline V lookup: CDR1 SGHKS, CDR2 YYEKEE (reference sequence). Trimming removed 4 bases from V and 8 bases from J; junction bases left unmatched: 16. The CDR3: CASSRTGTLMTEEAFF. The CDR3 region has the DNA TGTGCCAGCAGCCGGACAGGGACCCTTATGACTGAAGAAGCTTTCTTT.

This chain links TRBV5-5 with TRBJ2-1; D perhaps matches TRBD1 (6 bases). The germline CDR1 and CDR2 sequences are SGHKS and YYEKEE (reference sequence). The CDR3 extends over 12 amino acids. The germline V and J ends were trimmed by 3 bases and 12 bases, with 13 bases remaining between them. DNA of the CDR3: TGTGCCAGCAGCTCAGGGGTTAGGGCGCAGTTCTTC. It yields the protein CASSSGVRAQFF.

This clone has just a few counts. This sample includes further DNA sequences coding for the same CDR3. The genes are TRBV19 and TRBJ1-6; 7 nucleotides line up with TRBD1. This CDR3 spans 14 amino acids. From germline, CDR1 is LNHDA and CDR2 SQIVND (reference sequence). After removal of 8 bases from V and 8 bases from J, the junction contained 9 bases not matched to a gene. CDR3 loop: CASSITGEDSPLHF. The CDR3 nucleotides are TGTGCCAGTTCCATTACAGGGGAGGATTCACCCCTCCACTTT.

The chain employs TRBV10-3 and TRBJ2-3; possible D gene TRBD2, 5 bases. Trimming took off 4 bases at V and 3 bases at J, with 14 bases between the two ends. The CDR3 spans 15 residues. The germline gives CDR1 ENHRY, CDR2 SYGVKD. CDR3 coding DNA: TGTGCCATCAGTGGTGAGCGGAGGTGGACAGATACGCAGTATTTT. It codes for CAISGERRWTDTQYF.

This chain joins TRBV18 and TRBJ1-5; 7 bases are shared with TRBD1. From germline, CDR1 is KGHSH and CDR2 LQKENI. The J segment lost 4 bases and the V segment lost 3 bases, leaving 3 bases of the junction unmatched. CDR3 length: 14 amino acids. The CDR3 nucleotides read TGTGCCAGCTCACCTAACAGGGGAAATCAGCCCCAGCATTTT. It translates to CASSPNRGNQPQHF.

The rearrangement uses TRBV7-2 and TRBJ2-5; a weak D match, TRBD1 (6 bases). The ends were cut back, 4 bases at V and 4 bases at J, with 13 bases in the middle. The CDR3 has 14 residues. CDR1 SGHTA and CDR2 FQGNSA come from the germline V gene. The CDR3 here is CASSYRARRETQYF. As DNA, the CDR3 is TGTGCCAGCAGCTACAGGGCGAGACGAGAGACCCAGTACTTC. The full variable domain, its missing parts supplied by reference TRBV7-2 and TRBJ2-5, is GAGVSQSPSNKVTEKGKDVELRCDPISGHTALYWYRQSLGQGLEFLIYFQGNSAPDKSGLPSDRFSAERTGGSVSTLTIQRTQQEDSAVYLCASSYRARRETQYFGPGTRLLVL.

The chain is built from TRBV7-2 and TRBJ2-1; 7 nucleotides align to TRBD1. The V gene end was trimmed by 1 base and the J gene end by 2 bases; junction bases not matched to a gene: 2. Germline V CDR1 and CDR2: SGHTA, FQGNSA. This CDR3 contains 15 residues. CDR3 sequence (DNA): TGTGCCAGCAGCTTAGGACAGGGTGCCTACAATGAGCAGTTCTTC. This encodes CASSLGQGAYNEQFF.

The chain couples TRBV5-1 to TRBJ1-1; unclear D gene. The CDR3 loop spans 13 amino acids. Germline V gene sequence: CDR1 SGHRS, CDR2 YFSETQ. V lost 5 bases, J lost 1 base, and 9 bases lay in between. In DNA form, the CDR3 reads TGCGCCAGCAGTCGTGCCGGGAACACTGAAGCTTTCTTT. As protein: CASSRAGNTEAFF.

The chain combines TRBV7-9 with TRBJ1-3; 8 bases map to TRBD1. Germline V gives CDR1 SEHNR, CDR2 FQNEAQ (reference sequence). There are 19 residues in the CDR3. With 2 bases clipped from V and 0 bases from J, the junction kept 12 bases outside the gene matches. The CDR3 DNA reads TGTGCCAGCAGCTTACCCCCTGGGACAGGTTTAAACTCTGGAAACACCATATATTTT. Translated: CASSLPPGTGLNSGNTIYF.

The V call is TRBV3-1 (or the pseudogene TRBV3-2), the J call TRBJ2-5; 9 nucleotides agree with TRBD2. J gave up 1 base and V 4 bases, and 4 bases lay outside the gene matches. Germline V CDR1 and CDR2: LGHDT, YNNKEL (reference sequence). This CDR3 has 15 residues. In DNA, the CDR3 is TGTGCCAGCAGCCCCCCGGGACTAGCCCAAGAGACCCAGTACTTC. Translating it yields CASSPPGLAQETQYF.

The rearrangement joins TRBV29-1 to TRBJ1-2; 7 positions match TRBD1. The CDR3 loop spans 13 amino acids. V lost 4 bases, J lost 3 bases, and 5 bases stayed unmatched. Germline V gene sequence: CDR1 SQVTM, CDR2 ANQGSEA. The CDR3 coding sequence is TGCAGCGTTGTATACGGGACAGACTATGGCTACACCTTC. It codes for CSVVYGTDYGYTF.

This sequence joins TRBV5-4 and TRBJ1-2; tentative D call: TRBD1 (6 bases). The CDR3 length is 13 residues. The germline V gene encodes CDR1 SGHNT and CDR2 YYREEE (reference sequence). The V end was cut by 3 bases, the J end by 7 bases, with 13 bases between. CDR3: CASSSGGAGGYTF. The CDR3 coding sequence is TGTGCCAGCAGCTCTGGGGGGGCCGGTGGCTACACCTTC.

A single count supports this clone. The chain links TRBV5-4 to TRBJ2-7; TRBD1 matches at 9 bases. CDR3 length equals 16 residues. CDR1 SGHNT and CDR2 YYREEE come from the germline V gene (reference sequence). V lost 4 bases to trimming and J lost 3 bases; unmatched junction nucleotides: 11. The CDR3 nucleotides are TGTGCCAGCAGCCCCTCACAGGGACAGGGTGACTACGAGCAGTACTTC. This gives the protein CASSPSQGQGDYEQYF.

The chain couples TRBV5-1 to TRBJ1-1, with a tentative D call TRBD1 (6 bases). Trimming took off 5 bases at V and 4 bases at J, with 15 bases between the two ends. CDR1 and CDR2 (germline): SGHRS, YFSETQ. This CDR3 comprises 14 residues. The CDR3 spells CASSRTDLGTEAFF. CDR3 in DNA: TGCGCCAGCAGTCGGACAGACCTAGGCACTGAAGCTTTCTTT.

This chain connects TRBV29-1 to TRBJ2-3; possible D gene TRBD2, 5 bases. The V gene lost 4 bases and the J gene lost 6 bases, with 20 bases spanning the gap. The CDR3 is made up of 15 amino acids. The germline V gene encodes CDR1 SQVTM and CDR2 ANQGSEA. CDR3: CSVGASRVGADTQYF. CDR3 bases: TGCAGCGTTGGGGCCTCGCGAGTGGGAGCGGATACGCAGTATTTT.